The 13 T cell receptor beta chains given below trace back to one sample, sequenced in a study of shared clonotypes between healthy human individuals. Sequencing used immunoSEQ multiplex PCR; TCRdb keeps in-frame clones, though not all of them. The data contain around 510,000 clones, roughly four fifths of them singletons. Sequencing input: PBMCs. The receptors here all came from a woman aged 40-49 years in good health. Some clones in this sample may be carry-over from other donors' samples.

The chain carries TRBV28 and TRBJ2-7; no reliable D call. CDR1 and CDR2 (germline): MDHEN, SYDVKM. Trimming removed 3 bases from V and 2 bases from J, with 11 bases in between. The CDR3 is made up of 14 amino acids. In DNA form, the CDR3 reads TGTGCCAGCAGTTTTTCGGGCCCTACCTACGAGCAGTACTTC. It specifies CASSFSGPTYEQYF.

Here the CDR3 reads CASSLLDGYTEAFF. CDR3 DNA: TGTGCCAGCAGCTTACTGGACGGTTACACTGAAGCTTTCTTT. This sequence joins TRBV7-9 and TRBJ1-1; no firm D call. The length of the CDR3 is 14 residues. Germline V gives CDR1 SEHNR, CDR2 FQNEAQ (reference sequence). The V gene lost 2 bases and the J gene lost 3 bases, with 10 bases spanning the gap.

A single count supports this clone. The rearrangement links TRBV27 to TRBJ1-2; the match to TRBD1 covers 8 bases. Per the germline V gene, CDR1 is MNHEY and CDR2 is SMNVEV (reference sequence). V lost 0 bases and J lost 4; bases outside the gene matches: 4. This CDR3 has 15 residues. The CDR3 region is CASSLSPGQVYGYTF. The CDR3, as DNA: TGTGCCAGCAGTTTATCCCCGGGACAGGTCTATGGCTACACCTTC.

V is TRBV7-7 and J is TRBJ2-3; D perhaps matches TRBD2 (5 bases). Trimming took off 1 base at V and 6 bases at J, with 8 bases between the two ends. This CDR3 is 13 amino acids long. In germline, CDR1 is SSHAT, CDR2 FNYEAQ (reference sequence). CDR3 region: CASSLGTFDTQYF. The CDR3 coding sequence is TGTGCCAGCAGCTTAGGGACTTTCGATACGCAGTATTTT.

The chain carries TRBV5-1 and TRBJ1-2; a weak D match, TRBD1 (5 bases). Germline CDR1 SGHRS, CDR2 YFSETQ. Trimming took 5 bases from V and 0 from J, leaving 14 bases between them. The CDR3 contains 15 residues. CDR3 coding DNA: TGCGCCAGCAGGTCGGGTACGGGGGCTAACTATGGCTACACCTTC. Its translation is CASRSGTGANYGYTF.

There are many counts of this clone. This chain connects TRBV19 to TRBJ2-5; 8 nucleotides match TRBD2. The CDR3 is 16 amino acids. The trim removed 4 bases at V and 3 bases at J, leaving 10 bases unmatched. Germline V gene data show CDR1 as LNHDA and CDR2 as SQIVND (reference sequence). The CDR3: CASSTSREGLKETQYF. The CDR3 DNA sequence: TGTGCCAGTAGTACGAGCCGGGAGGGCTTGAAAGAGACCCAGTACTTC. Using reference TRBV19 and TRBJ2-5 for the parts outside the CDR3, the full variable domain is DGGITQSPKYLFRKEGQNVTLSCEQNLNHDAMYWYRQDPGQGLRLIYYSQIVNDFQKGDIAEGYSVSREKKESFPLTVTSAQKNPTAFYLCASSTSREGLKETQYFGPGTRLLVL.

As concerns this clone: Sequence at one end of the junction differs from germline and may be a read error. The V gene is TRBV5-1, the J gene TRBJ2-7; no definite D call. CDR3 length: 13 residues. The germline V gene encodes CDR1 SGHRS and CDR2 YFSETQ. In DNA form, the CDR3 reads TGTGCCAGCAGCCTCTCCTCCATCCACGAGCAGTACTTC. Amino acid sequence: CASSLSSIHEQYF.

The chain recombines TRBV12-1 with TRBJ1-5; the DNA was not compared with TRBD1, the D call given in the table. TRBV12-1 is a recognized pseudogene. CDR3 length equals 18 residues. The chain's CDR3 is CASSFRTQGEDSNQPQHF. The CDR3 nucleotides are TGTGCCAGCAGCTTTAGGACACAGGGGGAAGATAGCAATCAGCCCCAGCATTTT.

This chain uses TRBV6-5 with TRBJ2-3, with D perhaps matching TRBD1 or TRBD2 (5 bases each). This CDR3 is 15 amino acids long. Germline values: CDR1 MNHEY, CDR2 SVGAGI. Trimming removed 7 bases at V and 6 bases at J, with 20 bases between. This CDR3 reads CASNLLRGLEDTQYF. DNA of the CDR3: TGTGCCAGCAATTTACTCCGGGGCCTCGAGGATACGCAGTATTTT.

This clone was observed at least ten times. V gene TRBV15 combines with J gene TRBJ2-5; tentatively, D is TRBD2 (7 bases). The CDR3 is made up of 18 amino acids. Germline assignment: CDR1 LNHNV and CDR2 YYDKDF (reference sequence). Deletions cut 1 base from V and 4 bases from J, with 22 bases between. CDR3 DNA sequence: TGTGCCACCAGCAGAGTGGGAGGGGGTCGGATATATAGAGAGACCCAGTACTTC. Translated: CATSRVGGGRIYRETQYF. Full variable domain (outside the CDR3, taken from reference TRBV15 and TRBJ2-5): DAMVIQNPRYQVTQFGKPVTLSCSQTLNHNVMYWYQQKSSQAPKLLFHYYDKDFNNEADTPDNFQSRRPNTSFCFLDIRSPGLGDTAMYLCATSRVGGGRIYRETQYFGPGTRLLVL.

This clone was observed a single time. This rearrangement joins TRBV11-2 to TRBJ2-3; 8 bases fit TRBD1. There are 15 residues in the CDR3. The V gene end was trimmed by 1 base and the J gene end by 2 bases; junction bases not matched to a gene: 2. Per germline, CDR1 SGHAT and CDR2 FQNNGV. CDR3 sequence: CASSLARGHTDTQYF. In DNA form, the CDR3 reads TGTGCCAGCAGCTTAGCCAGGGGGCACACAGATACGCAGTATTTT. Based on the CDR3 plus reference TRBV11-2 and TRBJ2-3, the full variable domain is EAGVAQSPRYKIIEKRQSVAFWCNPISGHATLYWYQQILGQGPKLLIQFQNNGVVDDSQLPKDRFSAERLKGVDSTLKIQPAKLEDSAVYLCASSLARGHTDTQYFGPGTRLTVL.

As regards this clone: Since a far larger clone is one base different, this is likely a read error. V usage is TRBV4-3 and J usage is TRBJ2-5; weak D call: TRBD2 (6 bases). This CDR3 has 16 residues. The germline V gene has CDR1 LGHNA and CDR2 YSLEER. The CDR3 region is CASSQGLSGLRAEQHF. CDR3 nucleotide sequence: TGCGCCAGCAGCCAGGGATTATCGGGACTCCGGGCCGAGCAGCACTTC.

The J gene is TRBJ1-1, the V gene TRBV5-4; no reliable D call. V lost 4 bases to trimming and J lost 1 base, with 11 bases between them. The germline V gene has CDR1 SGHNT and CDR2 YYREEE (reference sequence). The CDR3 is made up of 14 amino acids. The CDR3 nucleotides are TGTGCCAGCAGCCCCCCGGAACAGAACACTGAAGCTTTCTTT. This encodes CASSPPEQNTEAFF. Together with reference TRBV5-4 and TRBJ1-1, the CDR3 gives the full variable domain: ETGVTQSPTHLIKTRGQQVTLRCSSQSGHNTVSWYQQALGQGPQFIFQYYREEENGRGNFPPRFSGLQFPNYSSELNVNALELDDSALYLCASSPPEQNTEAFFGQGTRLTVV.